This is a list of T cell receptor beta chains from one sample in a study of post-analysis software for immune sequencing data. TCRdb reprocessed the PCR reads with MiXCR, giving one entry per CDR3 protein. The sample includes over 700,000 distinct CDR3 sequences, approximately 30% seen only once; the top ten take approximately 0.55%. Material for sequencing was blood. Receptors were obtained from a girl between 10 and 17 years old with multiple sclerosis. Both conserved end residues are part of each CDR3. D genes are given only for firm matches. The size entry is marked missing in some rows and otherwise reads once, few, many or a size class.

clone size: few; D gene: .; V gene: TRBV5-5; J gene: TRBJ2-5; CDR3 protein: CASSLEGDPQETQYF; CDR3 DNA: TGTGCCAGCAGCTTGGAGGGGGACCCCCAAGAGACCCAGTACTTC
clone size: few; D gene: .; V gene: TRBV5-1; J gene: TRBJ2-7; CDR3 protein: CASSLHLGDYEQYF; CDR3 DNA: TGCGCCAGCAGCTTGCACCTGGGGGATTACGAGCAGTACTTC
clone size: .; D gene: TRBD1; V gene: TRBV28; J gene: TRBJ2-7; CDR3 protein: CASSTDLGQGALEQYF; CDR3 DNA: TGTGCCAGCAGTACGGACCTCGGACAGGGGGCTCTCGAGCAGTACTTC
clone size: few; D gene: .; V gene: TRBV11-2; J gene: TRBJ1-1; CDR3 protein: CASSFGGTGLNPRTEAFF; CDR3 DNA: TGTGCCAGCAGCTTCGGGGGTACAGGATTAAACCCCCGTACTGAAGCTTTCTTT
clone size: .; D gene: .; V gene: TRBV6-2/TRBV6-3; J gene: TRBJ2-5; CDR3 protein: CASSYSFGETQYF; CDR3 DNA: TGTGCCAGCAGTTACTCTTTTGGCGAGACCCAGTACTTC
clone size: few; D gene: .; V gene: TRBV7-2; J gene: TRBJ2-5; CDR3 protein: CASSLAAKQETQYF; CDR3 DNA: TGTGCCAGCAGCTTAGCGGCCAAACAAGAGACCCAGTACTTC
clone size: .; D gene: .; V gene: TRBV19; J gene: TRBJ2-1; CDR3 protein: CASSPGSTYNEQFF; CDR3 DNA: TGTGCCAGTAGTCCCGGCTCTACCTACAATGAGCAGTTCTTC
clone size: few; D gene: .; V gene: TRBV20-1; J gene: TRBJ1-1; CDR3 protein: CSADGPGLNTEAFF; CDR3 DNA: TGCAGTGCTGACGGGCCGGGGTTGAACACTGAAGCTTTCTTT
clone size: .; D gene: .; V gene: TRBV9; J gene: TRBJ1-2; CDR3 protein: CASSPPGGAWYGYTF; CDR3 DNA: TGTGCCAGCAGCCCGCCCGGGGGGGCTTGGTATGGCTACACCTTC
clone size: .; D gene: .; V gene: TRBV5-1; J gene: TRBJ1-2; CDR3 protein: CASSASDYDYTF; CDR3 DNA: TGCGCCAGCAGCGCATCCGACTATGACTACACCTTC
clone size: .; D gene: .; V gene: TRBV7-9; J gene: TRBJ2-5; CDR3 protein: CASSQPKGEQYF; CDR3 DNA: TGTGCCAGCAGTCAACCGAAAGGGGAGCAGTACTTC
clone size: .; D gene: .; V gene: TRBV20-1; J gene: TRBJ2-5; CDR3 protein: CSARVSGETQYF; CDR3 DNA: TGCAGTGCTAGAGTTTCAGGAGAGACCCAGTACTTC
clone size: .; D gene: .; V gene: TRBV3-1; J gene: TRBJ1-2; CDR3 protein: CASSQVMLRGSNYDYGYTF; CDR3 DNA: TGTGCCAGCAGCCAAGTTATGTTGAGAGGTAGTAACTACGACTATGGCTACACCTTC
clone size: few; D gene: .; V gene: TRBV6-2/TRBV6-3; J gene: TRBJ2-7; CDR3 protein: CASSYSGPRAYEQYF; CDR3 DNA: TGTGCCAGCAGTTACTCCGGGCCAAGGGCCTACGAGCAGTACTTC
clone size: .; D gene: .; V gene: TRBV20-1; J gene: TRBJ2-7; CDR3 protein: CSARDLMARGHGTYEQYF; CDR3 DNA: TGCAGTGCTAGAGATCTCATGGCGCGTGGGCATGGAACCTACGAGCAGTACTTC
clone size: .; D gene: TRBD1; V gene: TRBV20-1; J gene: TRBJ2-7; CDR3 protein: CSASWRPDRTPSHEQYF; CDR3 DNA: TGCAGTGCTAGTTGGAGGCCGGACAGGACACCCTCCCACGAGCAGTACTTC
clone size: few; D gene: .; V gene: TRBV20-1; J gene: TRBJ1-2; CDR3 protein: CSAQNYMDGYTF; CDR3 DNA: TGCAGTGCCCAAAATTACATGGATGGCTACACCTTC
clone size: few; D gene: TRBD1; V gene: TRBV5-1; J gene: TRBJ1-2; CDR3 protein: CASSPAGGGYTF; CDR3 DNA: TGCGCCAGCAGCCCTGCAGGGGGTGGCTACACCTTC
clone size: .; D gene: TRBD1; V gene: TRBV7-7; J gene: TRBJ2-3; CDR3 protein: CASSLRDRDPRYF; CDR3 DNA: TGTGCTAGCAGCTTACGGGACAGGGACCCAAGGTATTTT
clone size: few; D gene: .; V gene: TRBV4-1; J gene: TRBJ2-3; CDR3 protein: CASSRNWGDPISDTQYF; CDR3 DNA: TGCGCCAGCAGCCGGAATTGGGGGGATCCGATTTCAGATACGCAGTATTTT
clone size: few; D gene: .; V gene: TRBV20-1; J gene: TRBJ1-4; CDR3 protein: CSARELAGHRTNEKLFF; CDR3 DNA: TGCAGTGCTAGAGAACTGGCGGGACACCGAACTAATGAAAAACTGTTTTTT
clone size: few; D gene: TRBD1; V gene: TRBV15; J gene: TRBJ2-1; CDR3 protein: CATSVDRGLTYNEQFF; CDR3 DNA: TGTGCCACCAGCGTAGACAGGGGACTTACCTACAATGAGCAGTTCTTC
clone size: once; D gene: .; V gene: TRBV4-1; J gene: TRBJ1-5; CDR3 protein: CASSQDPGPKPQHF; CDR3 DNA: TGCGCCAGCAGCCAAGATCCCGGGCCCAAGCCCCAGCATTTT
clone size: few; D gene: .; V gene: TRBV7-2; J gene: TRBJ2-5; CDR3 protein: CASSRSVLETQYF; CDR3 DNA: TGTGCCAGCAGCCGCAGCGTTCTCGAGACCCAGTACTTC
clone size: many; D gene: .; V gene: TRBV27; J gene: TRBJ2-3; CDR3 protein: CASSLGWDLPDTQYF; CDR3 DNA: TGTGCCAGCAGTTTAGGTTGGGACCTACCAGATACGCAGTATTTT
clone size: .; D gene: TRBD1; V gene: TRBV7-2; J gene: TRBJ1-2; CDR3 protein: CASSDPLGQGNYGYTF; CDR3 DNA: TGTGCCAGCAGCGACCCCTTGGGACAGGGGAACTATGGCTACACCTTC
clone size: few; D gene: .; V gene: TRBV7-9; J gene: TRBJ2-5; CDR3 protein: CASSLFRHPEGETQYF; CDR3 DNA: TGTGCCAGCAGCTTATTCCGACACCCGGAGGGAGAGACCCAGTACTTC
clone size: .; D gene: TRBD2; V gene: TRBV5-8; J gene: TRBJ2-5; CDR3 protein: CASSLGGRSGSPSREQYF; CDR3 DNA: TGTGCCAGCAGCTTGGGCGGGAGGAGCGGGAGTCCTTCTAGAGAGCAGTACTTC
clone size: .; D gene: .; V gene: TRBV7-9; J gene: TRBJ2-5; CDR3 protein: CASSLELSREQTQYF; CDR3 DNA: TGTGCCAGCAGCTTAGAGTTAAGCAGGGAGCAGACCCAGTACTTC
clone size: .; D gene: TRBD2; V gene: TRBV7-2; J gene: TRBJ2-5; CDR3 protein: CASSPFSSGRFQIGETQYF; CDR3 DNA: TGTGCCAGCAGCCCCTTCTCTAGCGGGAGGTTTCAGATAGGAGAGACCCAGTACTTC
clone size: many; D gene: TRBD1; V gene: TRBV12-3/TRBV12-4; J gene: TRBJ2-5; CDR3 protein: CASSFKGTEKYF; CDR3 DNA: TGTGCCAGCAGTTTCAAGGGGACAGAAAAGTACTTC
clone size: .; D gene: .; V gene: TRBV2; J gene: TRBJ1-2; CDR3 protein: CASSEEYGYTF; CDR3 DNA: TGTGCCAGCAGTGAGGAGTATGGCTACACCTTC
clone size: .; D gene: TRBD2; V gene: TRBV9; J gene: TRBJ2-3; CDR3 protein: CASSVGLAGTDTQYF; CDR3 DNA: TGTGCCAGCAGCGTAGGGCTAGCGGGCACAGATACGCAGTATTTT
clone size: .; D gene: TRBD1; V gene: TRBV6-1; J gene: TRBJ2-7; CDR3 protein: CASSGRQGPISYEQYF; CDR3 DNA: TGTGCCAGCAGTGGCCGACAGGGGCCCATCTCCTACGAGCAGTACTTC
clone size: .; D gene: .; V gene: TRBV18; J gene: TRBJ2-5; CDR3 protein: CASSRGLTQETQYF; CDR3 DNA: TGTGCCAGCTCACGGGGACTGACCCAAGAGACCCAGTACTTC
clone size: .; D gene: .; V gene: TRBV20-1; J gene: TRBJ2-5; CDR3 protein: CSARLREGGETQYF; CDR3 DNA: TGCAGTGCTAGACTCCGGGAAGGGGGGGAGACCCAGTACTTC
clone size: many; D gene: TRBD1; V gene: TRBV10-3; J gene: TRBJ2-5; CDR3 protein: CAISDPGQIPGTQYF; CDR3 DNA: TGTGCCATCAGTGACCCGGGACAGATCCCTGGAACCCAGTACTTC
clone size: few; D gene: .; V gene: TRBV20-1; J gene: TRBJ1-1; CDR3 protein: CSASAGTRNTEAFF; CDR3 DNA: TGCAGTGCCTCCGCCGGGACACGGAACACTGAAGCTTTCTTT
clone size: .; D gene: .; V gene: TRBV6-5; J gene: TRBJ2-2; CDR3 protein: CASSYSRPPGELFF; CDR3 DNA: TGTGCCAGCAGTTACTCTCGCCCCCCCGGGGAGCTGTTTTTT
clone size: .; D gene: TRBD1; V gene: TRBV5-6; J gene: TRBJ1-5; CDR3 protein: CASSEGQGFSNQPQHF; CDR3 DNA: TGTGCCAGCAGCGAAGGACAGGGGTTTAGCAATCAGCCCCAGCATTTT
clone size: many; D gene: .; V gene: TRBV12-3/TRBV12-4; J gene: TRBJ1-1; CDR3 protein: CASSLVGTEAFF; CDR3 DNA: TGTGCCAGCAGCTTGGTGGGAACTGAAGCTTTCTTT
clone size: .; D gene: TRBD2; V gene: TRBV6-6; J gene: TRBJ2-7; CDR3 protein: CASSTPGVAGGEQYF; CDR3 DNA: TGTGCCAGCAGTACCCCGGGGGTAGCGGGGGGTGAGCAGTACTTC